This record covers a single T cell receptor beta chain. Its antigen is still unknown. The data were taken from a study of identical twins. Study conclusions and caveats: Conclusions were based on cross-sectional statistical analysis, without following the same donors.

Germline values: CDR1 SGHRS, CDR2 YFSETQ. Unmatched junction bases numbered 4, after V lost 7 bases and J lost 1 base. The CDR3 extends over 15 amino acids. Each CDR3 protein is one row after TCRdb ran MiXCR on the 5' RACE reads. Of fewer than 500,000 distinct CDR3 sequences listed, approximately 24% are singletons. This sample also belongs to another study, concerning T cells expressing NK-cell markers. According to that study: Dominant NKG2C+ clonotypes made up roughly 1.0-7.0% of CD8+ T cells in about six donors.

This chain connects TRBV5-1 to TRBJ2-3; TRBD2 matches at 12 bases. The receptor comes from a woman under 30 in good health. The material sequenced was CD4+ T cells sorted from blood. The CDR3 sequence is CASRLAGGGTDTQYF. Written as DNA, the CDR3 is TGCGCCAGCCGCCTAGCGGGAGGGGGCACAGATACGCAGTATTTT.